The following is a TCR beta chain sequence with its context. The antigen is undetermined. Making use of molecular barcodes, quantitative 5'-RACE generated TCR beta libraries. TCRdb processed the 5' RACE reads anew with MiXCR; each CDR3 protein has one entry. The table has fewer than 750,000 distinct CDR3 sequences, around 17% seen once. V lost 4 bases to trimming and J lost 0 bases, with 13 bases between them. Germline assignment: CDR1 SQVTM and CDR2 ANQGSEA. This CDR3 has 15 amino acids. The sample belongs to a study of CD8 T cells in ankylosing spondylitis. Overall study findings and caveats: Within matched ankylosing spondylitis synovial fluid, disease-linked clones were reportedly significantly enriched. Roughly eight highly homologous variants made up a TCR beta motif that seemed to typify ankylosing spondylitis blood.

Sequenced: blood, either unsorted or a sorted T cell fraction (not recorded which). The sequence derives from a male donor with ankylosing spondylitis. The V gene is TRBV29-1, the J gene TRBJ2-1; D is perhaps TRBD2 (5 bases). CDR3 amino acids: CSVGVAPSSYNEQFF. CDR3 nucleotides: TGCAGCGTTGGAGTAGCGCCGAGCTCCTACAATGAGCAGTTCTTC.